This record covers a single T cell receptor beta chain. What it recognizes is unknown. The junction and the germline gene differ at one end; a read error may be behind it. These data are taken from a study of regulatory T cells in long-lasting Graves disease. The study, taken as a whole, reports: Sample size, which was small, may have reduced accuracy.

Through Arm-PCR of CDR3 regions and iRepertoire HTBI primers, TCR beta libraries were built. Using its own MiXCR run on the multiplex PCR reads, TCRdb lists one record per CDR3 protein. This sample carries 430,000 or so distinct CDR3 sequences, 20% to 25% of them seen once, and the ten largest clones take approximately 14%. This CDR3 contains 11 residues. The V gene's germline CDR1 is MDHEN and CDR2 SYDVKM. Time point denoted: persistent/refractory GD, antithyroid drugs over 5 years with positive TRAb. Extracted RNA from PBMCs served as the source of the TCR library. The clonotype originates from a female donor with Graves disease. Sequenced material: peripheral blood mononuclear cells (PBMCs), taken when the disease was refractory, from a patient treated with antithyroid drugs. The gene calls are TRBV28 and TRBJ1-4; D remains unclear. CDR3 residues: CASSPNEKLLF. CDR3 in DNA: TGTGCCAGCAGTCCTAATGAAAAACTGCTTTTT.